This T cell receptor (beta chain) was sequenced in a study of blood T cells in healthy people across ages. Using a J-beta primer mix together with a sample-barcoded 5' primer, a second PCR was run for 7 to 11 cycles. Every cDNA was tagged by a template-switch adaptor with 12 random nucleotides. Via MiXCR, TCRdb re-called the 5' RACE reads, giving one row per CDR3 protein. This table holds about 830,000 distinct CDR3 sequences, 55% to 65% found once. The sample providers were healthy Caucasian people from Russia, aged roughly 6 to 100. Total RNA was isolated from each sample in quantities of at least 5.5 micrograms. CDR1 is SGHTA and CDR2 is FQGTGA in the germline V gene. Trimming took 5 bases from V and 13 from J, leaving 18 bases between them. The CDR3 loop spans 13 amino acids.

The sequence came from a man aged 25-40 years in good health. The V call is TRBV7-3, the J call TRBJ2-1; D is perhaps TRBD2 (6 bases). The sequenced material came from blood. Here the CDR3 reads CASSVTYSGLQFF. CDR3 nucleotides: TGTGCCAGCAGCGTCACCTATAGCGGTCTCCAGTTCTTC.